The clone carrying this T cell receptor beta chain was seen a handful of times. Its antigen is unknown. These data come from a study of cytomegalovirus exposure and HLA in healthy donors. The PCR used 60 Vbeta and 13 Jbeta primers. Clones were sequenced by immunoSEQ multiplex PCR, and TCRdb holds only the in-frame ones, with some missing. The table records 140,000 or so clones, over 70% of them present only once. Study observations and caveats: Prediction of most subjects' HLA-A and HLA-B alleles by TCR beta sequences was reportedly accurate. Later on, an analysis showed TCR association rates differing by HLA locus, with DRB1 the most and HLA-C the fewest. Some V segments could not be told apart, so they were left out, TRBV6-2 and TRBV6-3 among them.

The CDR3 is made up of 18 amino acids. CDR1 and CDR2 (germline): LNHNV, YYDKDF (reference sequence). V was clipped by 0 bases and J by 0 bases, with 15 bases between them. This chain connects TRBV15 to TRBJ1-3; tentative D call: TRBD1 (5 bases). The sequence derives from a woman in her thirties or forties in good health and CMV-seronegative. The sample was PBMCs. The chain's CDR3 is CATSRDLGHRNSGNTIYF. The CDR3 coding sequence is TGTGCCACCAGCAGAGATTTAGGACACCGGAACTCTGGAAACACCATATATTTT. The full variable domain, with the rest looked up from reference TRBV15 and TRBJ1-3, is DAMVIQNPRYQVTQFGKPVTLSCSQTLNHNVMYWYQQKSSQAPKLLFHYYDKDFNNEADTPDNFQSRRPNTSFCFLDIRSPGLGDTAMYLCATSRDLGHRNSGNTIYFGEGSWLTVV.